What follows describes a single TCR beta chain. The target antigen is unknown. The sample is drawn from a study of beta chain features in type 1 diabetes. About the research overall: The patients were much like the healthy donors in age, gender and cell yields. Notes on the study in general: Sampled from patients, naive, central memory and Treg TCRB repertoires appeared more similar than those sampled from healthy donors.

The trim removed 1 base at V and 6 bases at J, leaving 15 bases unmatched. This CDR3 has 18 residues. Germline V gene data show CDR1 as SEHNR and CDR2 as FQNEAQ (reference sequence). Reverse transcribing all isolated RNA meant expressed TCRB transcripts were sequenced. Assay: immunoSEQ multiplex PCR; the TCRdb copy retains only in-frame clones and omits some. Among about half a million clones, 11% were seen once, and the ten largest hold roughly 0.046%. Sorting that relied on CD45RO/CCR7/CD25/CD127/CD95/CD27 yielded CD4+ naive, central memory, regulatory and stem cell-like memory cells. The source of this sequence is a woman under 30 in good health. Material: naive CD4+ T cells from blood. The rearrangement joins TRBV7-9 to TRBJ2-1, with 7 nucleotides matching TRBD1. Here the CDR3 DNA reads TGTGCCAGCAGCTTAGTGGTTTACCGGGACAGTGGTTTCAATGAGCAGTTCTTC. Protein: CASSLVVYRDSGFNEQFF.